These 29 T cell receptor beta chains were all obtained from the same sample, sequenced in a study of early T cells in non-severe SARS-CoV-2 infection. One entry per CDR3 protein results from TCRdb running MiXCR on the 5' RACE reads. Of 55,000 to 75,000 distinct CDR3 sequences in the sample, under 10% were seen once. Sample: whole blood. These TCRs come from an adult who was a healthcare worker with PCR-confirmed SARS-CoV-2 infection or an uninfected control (not recorded which).

This clonotype was observed many times. The chain employs TRBV3-1 and TRBJ2-7, with D possibly TRBD1 on 6 matching bases. Trimming cost V 1 base and J 1 base, with 11 bases left between them. The germline gives CDR1 LGHDT, CDR2 YNNKEL (reference sequence). This CDR3 has 15 amino acids. CDR3 bases: TGTGCCAGCAGCCAAGGGCAGCAGGGGTCCTACGAGCAGTACTTC. Protein: CASSQGQQGSYEQYF.

There are many counts of this clonotype. The chain uses TRBV3-1 and TRBJ2-5; no firm D call. CDR3 length equals 12 residues. Germline assignment: CDR1 LGHDT and CDR2 YNNKEL (reference sequence). The V end was cut by 3 bases, the J end by 5 bases, with 7 bases between. The CDR3 nucleotides read TGTGCCAGCAGCCATGTGGGGGAGACCCAGTACTTC. It is translated as CASSHVGETQYF.

This clonotype was counted ten times or more. The J gene is TRBJ2-1, the V gene TRBV27; the D gene is possibly TRBD2 (6 bases). V lost 0 bases and J lost 9, with 18 bases in between. Germline CDR1 is MNHEY and CDR2 is SMNVEV (reference sequence). This CDR3 is built from 16 residues. The CDR3 bases are TGTGCCAGCAGTTTATCCCCGACGGAGGGACTTAGTGAGCAGTTCTTC. This gives the protein CASSLSPTEGLSEQFF.

At least ten counts were recorded for this clonotype. The chain joins TRBV13 to TRBJ2-1; a possible D gene is TRBD2 (6 bases). The ends were cut back, 3 bases at V and 0 bases at J, with 9 bases in the middle. This CDR3 contains 15 residues. Germline V gene data show CDR1 as PRHDT and CDR2 as FYEKMQ (reference sequence). The CDR3 DNA reads as TGTGCCAGCAGCTTTGGAGGGAGCTCCTACAATGAGCAGTTCTTC. Translating it yields CASSFGGSSYNEQFF.

This clonotype appeared a few times. The chain recombines TRBV28 with TRBJ2-7; 7 bases are a match to TRBD1. Losses at the gene ends were 6 bases for V and 6 bases for J; bases not matched to a gene: 11. The CDR3 covers 14 residues. Germline CDR1 and CDR2: MDHEN and SYDVKM. The CDR3 protein is CASRVEGARGEQYF. CDR3 sequence (DNA): TGTGCCAGCAGAGTCGAGGGGGCGCGAGGCGAGCAGTACTTC. Full variable domain (missing parts from reference TRBV28 and TRBJ2-7): DVKVTQSSRYLVKRTGEKVFLECVQDMDHENMFWYRQDPGLGLRLIYFSYDVKMKEKGDIPEGYSVSREKKERFSLILESASTNQTSMYLCASRVEGARGEQYFGPGTRLTVT.

This clonotype was counted a few times. This sequence joins TRBV10-1 and TRBJ2-3, with no clear D. The CDR3 extends over 16 amino acids. The V and J ends lost 8 bases and 2 bases respectively, with 20 bases between them. Germline V gene data show CDR1 as WNHNN and CDR2 as SYGVQD (reference sequence). In nucleotides, the CDR3 is TGCGCCAGCGAACAACGTCCGGGTTCCCCCACAGATACGCAGTATTTT. It codes for CASEQRPGSPTDTQYF.

V and J are TRBV5-1 and TRBJ2-1; D remains unclear. The CDR3 spans 14 residues. The V gene lost 2 bases and the J gene lost 6 bases, with 12 bases spanning the gap. The germline gives CDR1 SGHRS, CDR2 YFSETQ. CDR3 nucleotides: TGCGCCAGCAGCTTCTTCAGTGCCAGCAATGAGCAGTTCTTC. Its translation is CASSFFSASNEQFF.

The chain links TRBV27 to TRBJ1-2; no clear D. There are 13 residues in the CDR3. From germline, CDR1 is MNHEY and CDR2 SMNVEV (reference sequence). With 3 bases removed from V and 8 bases from J, the gap between germline ends came to 13 bases. CDR3 coding DNA: TGTGCCAGCAGTTTGGATAGTTATGTAGGCTACACCTTC. Residues: CASSLDSYVGYTF.

Only a few counts were recorded for this clonotype. The chain has TRBV28 and TRBJ2-2; no reliable D call. The CDR3 has 14 residues. Trimming cost V 2 bases and J 2 bases, with 6 bases left between them. The germline V gene has CDR1 MDHEN and CDR2 SYDVKM. CDR3 nucleotide sequence: TGTGCCAGCAGTTTAACGGGTAACACCGGGGAGCTGTTTTTT. Its protein is CASSLTGNTGELFF.

This clonotype came up a few times. The chain combines TRBV7-2 with TRBJ2-3; maybe TRBD1 (5 bases). The germline gives CDR1 SGHTA, CDR2 FQGNSA. The V end lost 3 bases, the J end lost 1 base, and 11 bases lay between the germline ends. CDR3 size: 15 residues. This chain's CDR3 is CASSFDLGGTDTQYF. For the CDR3, the DNA is TGTGCCAGCAGCTTCGACCTAGGGGGCACAGATACGCAGTATTTT.

In its sample, this clonotype was seen a few times. The chain has TRBV18 and TRBJ1-1; no firm D call. V was cut by 6 bases and J by 4 bases, with 12 bases left in between. The CDR3 spans 13 residues. The germline V gene encodes CDR1 KGHSH and CDR2 LQKENI. CDR3 sequence (DNA): TGTGCCAGCTCCGACCTAACGAGCACTGAAGCTTTCTTT. Encoded protein: CASSDLTSTEAFF.

V gene TRBV2 combines with J gene TRBJ2-7, with D perhaps matching TRBD1 (6 bases). The germline V and J ends were trimmed by 6 bases and 1 base, with 19 bases remaining between them. CDR3 length: 16 residues. Germline values: CDR1 SNHLY, CDR2 FYNNEI. In DNA, the CDR3 is TGTGCCAGCAGCTTCGAAGGACAGTCTACTTCCTACGAGCAGTACTTC. As protein: CASSFEGQSTSYEQYF.

V usage is TRBV18 and J usage is TRBJ1-1; 9 bases are shared with TRBD1. The V gene end was trimmed by 5 bases and the J gene end by 3 bases; junction bases not matched to a gene: 7. The CDR3 has 15 amino acids. The germline V gene encodes CDR1 KGHSH and CDR2 LQKENI. DNA for the CDR3: TGTGCCAGCTCATATGGGACAGGGTTGGACACTGAAGCTTTCTTT. Residues: CASSYGTGLDTEAFF. Drawing the rest from reference TRBV18 and TRBJ1-1, the complete variable domain is NAGVMQNPRHLVRRRGQEARLRCSPMKGHSHVYWYRQLPEEGLKFMVYLQKENIIDESGMPKERFSAEFPKEGPSILRIQQVVRGDSAAYFCASSYGTGLDTEAFFGQGTRLTVV.

This clonotype was counted between two and nine times. The CDR3 sequence is CASSFSGLEAFF. In nucleotides, the CDR3 is TGTGCCAGCAGCTTCTCCGGTCTTGAAGCTTTCTTT. V is TRBV7-8 and J is TRBJ1-1; no definite D call. Trimming took off 3 bases at V and 7 bases at J, with 9 bases between the two ends. Germline values: CDR1 SGHVS, CDR2 FQNEAQ. The CDR3 totals 12 residues.

This clonotype was recorded at least ten times. The chain has TRBV19 and TRBJ2-7; tentative D call: TRBD2 (5 bases). CDR3 size: 13 residues. Germline V CDR1 and CDR2: LNHDA, SQIVND (reference sequence). V lost 5 bases and J 5 bases, leaving 13 bases between the germline ends. In DNA, the CDR3 is TGTGCCAGTAGTCCGAGCTCGGGGAACGAGCAGTACTTC. Residues: CASSPSSGNEQYF.

This clonotype was recorded at least ten times. The chain has TRBV28 and TRBJ2-1; 7 positions agree with TRBD1. The junction had 5 bases not matched to a gene; V was cut back by 7 bases and J by 2 bases. The CDR3 loop spans 14 amino acids. Per germline, CDR1 MDHEN and CDR2 SYDVKM. DNA for the CDR3: TGTGCCAGCATCCCGGGACAGACCTACAATGAGCAGTTCTTC. Encoded protein: CASIPGQTYNEQFF.

This clonotype was counted only a few times. The V call is TRBV28, the J call TRBJ1-2; D is perhaps TRBD1 (6 bases). The CDR3 totals 16 residues. Germline V CDR1 and CDR2: MDHEN, SYDVKM. V lost 6 bases, J lost 2 bases, and 19 bases lay in between. The CDR3 DNA follows: TGTGCCAGCAGGTCCTCACTACAGACAGGAAACTATGGCTACACCTTC. It specifies CASRSSLQTGNYGYTF.

This clonotype was seen many times. This chain links TRBV7-2 with TRBJ1-6; no clear D gene. The CDR3 loop spans 13 amino acids. CDR1 and CDR2 from the germline V gene are SGHTA and FQGNSA. The V end was cut by 5 bases, the J end by 7 bases, with 9 bases between. CDR3 bases: TGTGCCAGCAGCAACGACTTGAATTCACCCCTCCACTTT. Protein sequence: CASSNDLNSPLHF.

The chain is built from TRBV2 and TRBJ2-7; D is unclear. Trimming removed 6 bases at V and 1 base at J, with 10 bases between. CDR1 is SNHLY, CDR2 FYNNEI, per germline. CDR3 length: 13 residues. CDR3 nucleotide sequence: TGTGCCAGCAGCCAAAGGGCGTCCTACGAGCAGTACTTC. This encodes CASSQRASYEQYF.

This clonotype turned up a few times. The V call is TRBV11-2, the J call TRBJ1-1, with TRBD1 identical over 7 bases. J gave up 4 bases and V 5 bases, and 7 bases lay outside the gene matches. The CDR3 has 14 amino acids. CDR1 and CDR2 (germline): SGHAT, FQNNGV. The CDR3 sequence is CASSAQGVSTEAFF. The CDR3, as DNA: TGTGCCAGCAGCGCGCAGGGGGTGAGCACTGAAGCTTTCTTT.

CDR3 coding DNA: TGTGCCAGCAGTTTTCCGAGTCGCAATGAGCAGTTCTTC. Its translation: CASSFPSRNEQFF. The rearrangement links TRBV12-3 or TRBV12-4 to TRBJ2-1; the D is unclear. The CDR3 has 13 residues. V shed 3 bases and J shed 6 bases, with 9 bases lying between them.

The sample holds many counts of this clonotype. The chain is built from TRBV28 and TRBJ1-5, with unresolved D. The germline V and J ends were trimmed by 2 bases and 7 bases, with 6 bases remaining between them. CDR1 is MDHEN, CDR2 SYDVKM, per germline. This CDR3 is built from 12 residues. This CDR3 reads CASSLRHQPQHF. In nucleotides, the CDR3 is TGTGCCAGCAGTTTAAGACACCAGCCCCAGCATTTT.

This clonotype has ten or more counts. V and J are TRBV7-2 and TRBJ2-2; D not resolved. This CDR3 has 12 residues. Looked up from germline, CDR1 is SGHTA and CDR2 is FQGNSA. Trimming removed 3 bases from V and 8 bases from J, with 7 bases in between. In DNA form, the CDR3 reads TGTGCCAGCAGCTTTTTTAGGGGGGAGCTGTTTTTT. Its protein is CASSFFRGELFF.

This clonotype came up a few times. The chain employs TRBV12-3 or TRBV12-4 and TRBJ2-2; D possibly corresponds to TRBD2 (6 bases). Between the trimmed V and J ends, which lost 7 bases and 8 bases, there was a span of 20 bases. This CDR3 has 15 residues. The DNA for the CDR3 is TGTGCCAGCACCAAACGGGAGAGCACCCCTGGGGAGCTGTTTTTT. Translation: CASTKRESTPGELFF.

In its sample, this clonotype was seen a few times. The rearrangement uses TRBV2 and TRBJ1-5, with D perhaps TRBD1 (6 bases). Germline V lookup: CDR1 SNHLY, CDR2 FYNNEI. The V and J ends lost 6 bases and 9 bases respectively, with 12 bases between them. The CDR3 totals 12 residues. In nucleotides, the CDR3 is TGTGCCAGCAGGGGGGCCTTGGGGCCCCAGCATTTT. It yields the protein CASRGALGPQHF.

This clonotype was seen repeatedly, ten times or more. The V gene is TRBV7-3, the J gene TRBJ1-1; TRBD1 matches at 7 bases. The V and J ends lost 5 bases and 5 bases, in that order; junction bases with no gene match: 5. Germline-derived CDR1 and CDR2 are SGHTA and FQGTGA. This CDR3 region has 13 residues. The CDR3 bases are TGTGCCAGCAGCAGCAGGGGGGGAACTGAAGCTTTCTTT. Its protein is CASSSRGGTEAFF.

This chain uses TRBV5-1 with TRBJ2-7, with 7 bases aligning to TRBD1. V gave up 0 bases and J gave up 2 bases; unmatched junction bases: 2. The germline V gene has CDR1 SGHRS and CDR2 YFSETQ. This CDR3 has 14 amino acids. The chain's CDR3 is CASSLGTGTYEQYF. CDR3 bases: TGCGCCAGCAGCTTGGGGACAGGCACCTACGAGCAGTACTTC.

The chain joins TRBV15 to TRBJ2-3; D gene uncertain. Looked up from germline, CDR1 is LNHNV and CDR2 is YYDKDF (reference sequence). The germline V and J ends were trimmed by 0 bases and 1 base, with 8 bases remaining between them. The CDR3 has 15 amino acids. The CDR3 is CATSRDGGRTDTQYF. Written as DNA, the CDR3 is TGTGCCACCAGCAGAGATGGTGGACGCACAGATACGCAGTATTTT.

As DNA, the CDR3 is TGCAGCGTTGATGGGGGGCTGAACTATGGCTACACCTTC. This translates into CSVDGGLNYGYTF. V gene TRBV29-1 combines with J gene TRBJ1-2; the D gene is possibly TRBD1 (6 bases). The germline V gene encodes CDR1 SQVTM and CDR2 ANQGSEA. The CDR3 spans 13 residues. Trimming pared 3 bases from V and 2 bases from J, leaving 10 bases between.